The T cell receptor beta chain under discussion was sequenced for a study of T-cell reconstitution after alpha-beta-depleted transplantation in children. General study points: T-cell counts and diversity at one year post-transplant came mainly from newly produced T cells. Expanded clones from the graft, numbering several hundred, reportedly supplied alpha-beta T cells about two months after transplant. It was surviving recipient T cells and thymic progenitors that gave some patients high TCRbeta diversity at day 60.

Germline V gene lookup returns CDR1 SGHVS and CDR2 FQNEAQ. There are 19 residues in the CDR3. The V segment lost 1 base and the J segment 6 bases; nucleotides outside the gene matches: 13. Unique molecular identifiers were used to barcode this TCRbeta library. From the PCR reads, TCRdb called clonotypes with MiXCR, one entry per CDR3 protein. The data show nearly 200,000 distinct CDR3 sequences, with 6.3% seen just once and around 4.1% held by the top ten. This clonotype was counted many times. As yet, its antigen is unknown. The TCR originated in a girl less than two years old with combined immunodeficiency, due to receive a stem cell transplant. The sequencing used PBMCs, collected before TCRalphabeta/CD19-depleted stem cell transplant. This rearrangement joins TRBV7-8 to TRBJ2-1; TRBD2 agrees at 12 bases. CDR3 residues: CASSLGLAGERSQPNEQFF. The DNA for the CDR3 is TGTGCCAGCAGCTTAGGACTAGCGGGGGAGAGGTCACAACCCAATGAGCAGTTCTTC.